This T cell receptor beta chain emerged from a study of cytomegalovirus exposure and HLA in healthy donors (dated by TCRdb to about 2017). The study in broad terms: According to an earlier analysis of a few hundred of the donors, about 180 million T cells yielded 100 million or so unique TCR beta sequences and 250 to 350 Gb of sequence data. About 330 gigabases of sequencing data and around 88 million unique TCR sequences made up an early release that covered around 640 HLA-typed donors. The genetic ancestry cluster associated with self-reported Caucasian donors included 81% of the roughly 400 genotyped donors. The study aimed to test whether cataloging public T cell receptors could reveal signatures of past pathogen exposure. The study used immunosequencing to profile the T cell repertoires of approximately 640 subjects and linked those repertoires to cytomegalovirus serostatus. Along with the roughly 670-subject first cohort, a separate validation cohort of over a hundred different subjects was used. To predict cytomegalovirus infection status, the study brought together high-throughput TCR immunosequencing, statistical association of individual TCRs with disease status, and machine learning. A later analysis re-analyzed previously published TCR beta repertoires from 550 to 700 donors and added high-resolution HLA genotyping to study TCR occurrence patterns. The later analysis used no new phenotypic data to find candidate immune exposures, relying instead on TCR beta sequences and their occurrence across donors. To decide whether each TCR beta V gene segment behaved as functional or pseudogenic, an earlier analysis of fewer than 750 of the donors relied on high-throughput TCR beta sequencing. Donor age, sex, ethnicity and CMV serostatus were compiled together with the repertoire data. Genome-wide SNP genotypes for about 55% of the 666 donors were used in a later genetic analysis, which treated that subset as a discovery cohort. Every discovery cohort repertoire had been produced on one sequencing platform. Both class I and class II loci were covered by HLA typing, at four-digit resolution. The number of donors typed differed by locus, with roughly 629-640 for A, B, C, DRB1 and DQB1, more than 500 for DQA1, over 600 for DPA1, and roughly 450 for DPB1. Roughly 5 DR-DQ haplotypes were handled as single units for association and clustering because linkage in the cohort was strong. Across 300 to 400 genotyped donors of the cohort, an average of about 250,000 unique TCR beta nucleotide sequences per donor were sequenced, and 15% to 20% of those sequences were non-productive. Beyond this particular receptor, the publication reports: Some IMGT-functional V segments, including TRBV6-2 and TRBV6-3, could not be distinguished by the 87-base-pair reads and were therefore excluded. The only immune exposure information available for the cohort was CMV serostatus. According to a later analysis, most CMV-associated TCR beta chains appeared to be HLA-restricted, and the HLA associations seemed to be driven largely by CMV exposure. When HLA alleles, especially DR and DQ, strongly co-occurred, TCR associations were difficult to assign to individual alleles. Most TCR sequences were observed very rarely across donors, whereas some public TCRs were present in many individuals. Sequencing depth was assumed to be roughly uniform across donors in the presence/absence analyses, though that assumption may not hold. According to a later analysis, TCR association rates differed among HLA loci, with DRB1 alleles showing the most associated TCRs and HLA-C alleles showing the fewest. A later genetic analysis reported fewer N-insertions in productive TCRs among donors in an Asian-associated ancestry cluster than the roughly 670-donor mean. A later analysis reported that several top co-occurrence clusters appeared linked to parvovirus B19, influenza, CMV and Epstein-Barr virus. Cytomegalovirus status was reported to be diagnosed by the classifier with high specificity and sensitivity in both the original and validation cohorts. In an earlier analysis of 450 to 750 of the donors, most TCR beta V segments appeared in productive rearrangements about 90% or about 30% of the time, broadly matching IMGT annotations. The earlier analysis of fewer than 750 of the donors excluded 15 to 20 rarely observed V segments, including chromosome 9 orphons, because counts were too low. A later analysis associated about 18,000 TCR beta sequences with specific HLA alleles at a false discovery rate of 0.05. In a later analysis, HLA-associated TCR beta chains were found to be more clonally expanded and to have lower generation probabilities than equally common non-associated chains. A cluster of highly shared sequence variants was judged likely to be a technical artifact of the sequencing pipeline. A later genetic analysis associated a missense DCLRE1C variant with V-gene and J-gene trimming of TCR beta chains, and an independent cohort replicated the association. The authors suggested that the approach could potentially be generalized to other disease states and immunological phenotypes. Linkage disequilibrium might explain the correlated functional status among segregating V segments, but an unknown experimental factor could not be excluded. A further reported finding was that TCR beta sequences accurately predicted the HLA-A and HLA-B alleles for most subjects in the first cohort. The study gave a list of under 200 TCR beta chains associated with cytomegalovirus. The cohort was sequenced for TCR beta chains only, and without alpha or paired-chain data the features that could be detected were limited. Because some donors lacked HLA typing at each locus, the association tests relied only on the typed subset. Three of the identified cytomegalovirus-associated TCR beta chains were confirmed in vitro to be specific for cytomegalovirus antigens.

Receptor libraries were prepared by the immunoSEQ multiplex PCR assay. For the multiplex PCR, a mixture combining 60 forward primers for TCR Vbeta segments and 13 reverse primers for TCR Jbeta segments was used. The CDR3 region of rearranged TCR beta genes was amplified from genomic DNA by a multiplex PCR assay. Amplified TCR beta libraries were sequenced as 87-base-pair reads on the Illumina HiSeq System. In the authors' own workflow: In a later analysis, around 80 million unique TCR beta chains were counted across the roughly 610 repertoires, and about 10 million of these chains were shared by at least two donors. A nearest-neighbor algorithm error-corrected the raw reads and collapsed the reads into unique sequences, merging closely related sequences to remove PCR and sequencing errors. CDR3 sequences were aligned to IMGT reference sequences to assign V, D and J gene segments. For a sequence to be retained, at least a six-nucleotide match to both a V gene segment and a J gene segment was required. Rearrangements were called productive when the CDR3 lacked stop codons and stayed in frame with V and J; all others were non-productive. Following IMGT convention, CDR3 was defined as the stretch from the second conserved V-encoded cysteine up to the conserved J-encoded phenylalanine. The earlier analysis of about 590 of the donors excluded sequences that lacked an unambiguous match to a single V gene segment. An earlier analysis of just under 600 of the donors called V segments functional above 56.7% productive rearrangements and segregating when the between-donor standard deviation exceeded 5%. A statistical classification framework was built to diagnose cytomegalovirus status from the catalog of TCR beta chain sequences. V and J gene assignment, in a later analysis, came from comparing TCR nucleotide sequences with IMGT/GENE-DB human TR gene sequences. The TCRdist pipeline was used in a later analysis to assign CDR3 sequences and most-parsimonious VDJ recombination scenarios. A later analysis defined each TCR beta chain by its CDR3 amino acid sequence plus V-gene family, and excluded reads lacking a unique V-gene family. In a later analysis, a few hundred highly shared, low-generation-probability nucleotide sequences were removed to address suspected cross-contamination and a sequencing artifact. For each public chain, a later analysis derived a clonal expansion index from normalized ranks of inferred template counts within each repertoire. A later analysis computed generation probabilities with a VDJ recombination model fitted to out-of-frame rearrangements, and checked the results against IGoR. In a later analysis, TCR-TCR, TCR-HLA and TCR-CMV co-occurrence was scored with hypergeometric tests, and a repertoire-size bias correction was applied to TCR pairs. False discovery rates were estimated in a later analysis by permuting HLA or CMV assignments 20 times. In a later analysis, co-occurring TCRs were grouped using DBSCAN, with TCRdist sequence similarity added in when clustering inside HLA-allele-positive subsets. Repertoires with fewer than 30,000 or more than 120,000 public chains, plus five repertoires with anomalous nucleotide sharing, were excluded from co-occurrence clustering. TCRdb obtained this table from immuneACCESS and retained in-frame rearrangements with V and J assigned. These tables miss some clones; where compared with another copy, unresolved V genes account for less than half of the shortfall, and the remainder is unexplained. V and J calls and clone size are copied from that table; D and trimming were computed from the DNA. This sample lists more than 35,000 clones; approximately 70% were detected once. The ten largest account for around 3.9% of the sample.

CDR1 SGDLS and CDR2 YYNGEE are derived from the germline V gene. Reading from cysteine to phenylalanine, the CDR3 counts 14 amino acids. The CDR3 DNA has 42 bases and is translated from base 1. Trimming accounts for 4 bases at V and 7 bases at J, while the number of junction bases matched to no gene is 6. On this clone: Which antigen it targets is not known. No base quality information exists; no much larger clone differs at one position.

The cohort was made up of 500 to 800 healthy bone marrow donors. At the time of sampling, all cohort members were nominally healthy, though unrecorded immune exposures were likely present. The donor tested CMV seronegative, placing the donor among the 350 or so seronegative members of the cohort. Each donor provided a peripheral blood sample, and peripheral blood mononuclear cells were used for TCR beta sequencing. Genomic DNA extraction from the blood cell samples was performed with the Qiagen DNeasy Blood Extraction Kit. The rearranged chain carries TRBV9 and TRBJ1-4, with TRBD1 identical over 8 junction bases. Sequencing used PBMCs. This clonotype was obtained from a man in his forties in good health and CMV-seronegative. The DNA sequence is as follows: TGTGCCAGCAGCTCCGGGACAGGATCTGAAAAACTGTTTTTT. It translates to CASSSGTGSEKLFF.